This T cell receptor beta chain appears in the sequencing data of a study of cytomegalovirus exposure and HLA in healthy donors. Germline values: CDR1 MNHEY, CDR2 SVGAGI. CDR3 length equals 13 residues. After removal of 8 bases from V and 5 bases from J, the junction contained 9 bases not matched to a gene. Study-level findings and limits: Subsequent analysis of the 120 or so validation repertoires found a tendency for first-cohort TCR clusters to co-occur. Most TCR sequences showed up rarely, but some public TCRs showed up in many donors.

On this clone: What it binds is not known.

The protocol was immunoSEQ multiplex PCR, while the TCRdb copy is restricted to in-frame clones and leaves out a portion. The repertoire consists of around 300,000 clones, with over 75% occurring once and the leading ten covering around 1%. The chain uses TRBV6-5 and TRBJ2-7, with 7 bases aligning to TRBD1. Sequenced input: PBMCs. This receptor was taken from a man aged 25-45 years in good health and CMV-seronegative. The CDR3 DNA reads TGTGCCAGCGCCAACAGGGGCGTCAACGAGCAGTACTTC. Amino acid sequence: CASANRGVNEQYF.